Sequencing of this T cell receptor (beta chain) was carried out in a study of CD8 T cells in Susac syndrome. Germline V gene sequence: CDR1 LNHDA, CDR2 SQIVND (reference sequence). The J segment lost 6 bases and the V segment lost 6 bases, leaving 8 bases of the junction unmatched. The CDR3 sequence is 14 residues long. Reverse transcription used about 0.5 to 1 ug RNA and random hexamers. The authors amplified TCR beta CDR3 across 54 Vbeta and 13 Jbeta using immunoSEQ multiplex PCR. Via MiXCR, TCRdb re-called the immunoSEQ multiplex PCR reads, giving one row per CDR3 protein. The table lists roughly 120,000 distinct CDR3 sequences, around 95% of them singletons.

The source of this sequence is a human donor in good health. The source material was CD4+ T cells from PBMCs. The chain carries TRBV19 and TRBJ2-7, with 10 bases identical to TRBD1. The CDR3 region is CASSRQGAGIEQYF. The CDR3 DNA sequence: TGTGCCAGTAGCCGACAGGGGGCGGGAATCGAGCAGTACTTC.